The 18 T cell receptor beta chains reported below all come from one sample, sequenced in a study of regulatory T cells in long-lasting Graves disease. Noted time point: newly diagnosed GD, antithyroid drugs for less than 3 months. RNA isolated from PBMCs was used to make the TCR library. Library construction for TCR beta used iRepertoire HTBI primers and Arm-PCR of CDR3 regions. TCRdb recomputed calls from the multiplex PCR reads with MiXCR, one row per CDR3 protein. The sample includes over 350,000 distinct CDR3 sequences, 14% of them seen just once. The same data also contributed to another study, on T cells in Graves' hyperthyroidism and ophthalmopathy.

The sample was peripheral blood mononuclear cells (PBMCs), taken at new diagnosis, from a patient treated with antithyroid drugs. The receptors shown here come from a woman between 50 and 59 years old with Graves disease.

This clonotype was seen ten or more times. This chain uses TRBV28 with TRBJ2-7; TRBD2 agrees at 9 bases. Germline CDR1 and CDR2: MDHEN and SYDVKM. Trimming at V came to 5 bases and at J to 5 bases, leaving 13 bases not matched to a gene. The CDR3 sequence is 16 residues long. The CDR3 DNA reads TGTGCCAGCAGTCTTCCCGGGGTAGCGGGAGTCCACGAGCAGTACTTC. Its translation: CASSLPGVAGVHEQYF.

This clonotype has a count of ten or more. CDR3 residues: CASSSVQGGYGYTF. The CDR3 coding sequence is TGTGCCAGCAGTTCCGTACAGGGTGGCTATGGCTACACCTTC. The chain has TRBV28 and TRBJ1-2, with D tentatively TRBD1 (6 bases). V was shortened by 4 bases and J by 4 bases, with 13 bases between the two germline ends. CDR3 length equals 14 residues. The germline V gene has CDR1 MDHEN and CDR2 SYDVKM.

The table lists this clonotype with a few counts. The rearrangement joins TRBV7-2 to TRBJ2-2; D is perhaps TRBD2 (7 bases). V gave up 5 bases and J gave up 5 bases, with 18 bases separating them. The CDR3 has 16 residues. Germline CDR1 SGHTA, CDR2 FQGNSA. CDR3 bases: TGTGCCAGCAGCCCCGGAGGGGGGGGGTTTACCGGGGAGCTGTTTTTT. This codes for CASSPGGGGFTGELFF. Complete variable domain (other parts from reference TRBV7-2 and TRBJ2-2): GAGVSQSPSNKVTEKGKDVELRCDPISGHTALYWYRQSLGQGLEFLIYFQGNSAPDKSGLPSDRFSAERTGGSVSTLTIQRTQQEDSAVYLCASSPGGGGFTGELFFGEGSRLTVL.

This clonotype was detected only a few times. This chain connects TRBV27 to TRBJ2-2; a possible D gene is TRBD2 (6 bases). V was cut by 8 bases and J by 1 base, with 11 bases left in between. Germline V gene lookup returns CDR1 MNHEY and CDR2 SMNVEV (reference sequence). The CDR3 spans 14 residues. CDR3: CASGYGRNTGELFF. CDR3 in DNA: TGTGCCAGCGGCTACGGGAGGAACACCGGGGAGCTGTTTTTT.

This clonotype was picked up many times. The rearrangement links TRBV3-1 to TRBJ1-4; D not resolved. The V and J ends lost 4 bases and 7 bases respectively, with 10 bases between them. The CDR3 has 13 amino acids. Germline CDR1 and CDR2: LGHDT and YNNKEL (reference sequence). CDR3: CASSLGWGEKLFF. The DNA of the CDR3 is TGTGCCAGCAGCCTTGGCTGGGGTGAAAAACTGTTTTTT.

The V and J genes are TRBV10-3 and TRBJ2-7, with TRBD2 as a possible D gene (6 bases). In germline, CDR1 is ENHRY, CDR2 SYGVKD. The CDR3 loop spans 14 amino acids. The V gene lost 0 bases and the J gene lost 5 bases, with 11 bases spanning the gap. The CDR3: CAISESGGLDEQYF. CDR3 bases: TGTGCCATCAGTGAGTCGGGGGGTTTGGACGAGCAGTACTTC.

This sequence joins TRBV11-2 and TRBJ2-7; possibly TRBD1 or TRBD2 for D (5 bases each). This CDR3 comprises 16 residues. Germline V CDR1 and CDR2: SGHAT, FQNNGV. Trimming removed 3 bases at V and 0 bases at J, with 15 bases between. This CDR3 reads CASSLARDVSSYEQYF. The CDR3 nucleotides are TGTGCCAGCAGCTTGGCTAGGGACGTAAGCTCCTACGAGCAGTACTTC.

The V call is TRBV5-5, the J call TRBJ2-1, with a possible D match to TRBD2 (6 bases). Between the trimmed V and J ends, which lost 3 bases and 4 bases, there was a span of 26 bases. This CDR3 is built from 19 residues. Germline CDR1 is SGHKS and CDR2 is YYEKEE (reference sequence). CDR3 sequence reads: CASSSPLTLAFRIYNEQFF. The CDR3 DNA reads TGTGCCAGCAGCTCGCCATTGACTCTAGCGTTTCGCATATACAATGAGCAGTTCTTC.

Many counts were recorded for this clonotype. The CDR3: CASSSGQGVGYTF. The CDR3 region has the DNA TGTGCCAGCAGCTCGGGACAGGGTGTAGGCTACACCTTC. The chain couples TRBV27 to TRBJ1-2; 9 bases agree with TRBD1. CDR3 size: 13 residues. Germline values: CDR1 MNHEY, CDR2 SMNVEV (reference sequence). V shed 6 bases, J shed 8 bases, and the junction held 7 bases outside the gene matches.

This clonotype was found many times. The V gene is TRBV27, the J gene TRBJ2-7; 12 nucleotides line up with TRBD2. Germline lookup yields CDR1 MNHEY and CDR2 SMNVEV (reference sequence). The length of the CDR3 is 16 residues. J gave up 4 bases and V 0 bases, and 4 bases lay outside the gene matches. The CDR3 sequence is CASSLSGGLAGYEQYF. The CDR3 DNA sequence: TGTGCCAGCAGTTTATCTGGGGGACTAGCGGGTTACGAGCAGTACTTC.

The rearrangement joins TRBV10-3 to TRBJ2-7, with D tentatively TRBD1 (6 bases). With 4 bases removed from V and 3 bases from J, the gap between germline ends came to 10 bases. The CDR3 contains 13 residues. CDR1 is ENHRY, CDR2 SYGVKD, per germline. In DNA, the CDR3 is TGTGCCATCAGTGCTATAGGGGGCTACGAGCAGTACTTC. Amino acids: CAISAIGGYEQYF.

The rearrangement links TRBV5-1 to TRBJ2-1; TRBD1 matches at 10 bases. The CDR3 extends over 15 amino acids. Unmatched junction bases numbered 8, after V lost 5 bases and J lost 6 bases. CDR1 and CDR2 from the germline V gene are SGHRS and YFSETQ. This chain's CDR3 is CASRIGQGGFNEQFF. DNA of the CDR3: TGCGCCAGCAGAATAGGACAGGGGGGATTCAATGAGCAGTTCTTC. Looking up the rest from reference TRBV5-1 and TRBJ2-1 gives the full variable domain: KAGVTQTPRYLIKTRGQQVTLSCSPISGHRSVSWYQQTPGQGLQFLFEYFSETQRNKGNFPGRFSGRQFSNSRSEMNVSTLELGDSALYLCASRIGQGGFNEQFFGPGTRLTVL.

This clonotype was observed a handful of times. The chain links TRBV20-1 to TRBJ2-2, with D possibly being TRBD1 (5 bases). The CDR3 loop spans 19 amino acids. The germline V gene encodes CDR1 DFQATT and CDR2 SNEGSKA (reference sequence). With 1 base removed from V and 0 bases from J, the gap between germline ends came to 21 bases. CDR3 protein: CSARGWWQGRFPNTGELFF. DNA of the CDR3: TGCAGTGCTAGAGGGTGGTGGCAGGGAAGATTTCCGAACACCGGGGAGCTGTTTTTT.

This clonotype was found many times. The chain carries TRBV18 and TRBJ1-1; D gene unclear. The V and J ends lost 2 bases and 8 bases respectively, with 24 bases between them. The CDR3 has 17 residues. From germline, CDR1 is KGHSH and CDR2 LQKENI. The CDR3 here is CASSPNADQPPSKEAFF. For the CDR3, the DNA is TGTGCCAGCTCACCAAACGCAGACCAACCCCCGAGCAAAGAAGCTTTCTTT.

J is TRBJ2-6 and V is TRBV7-9, with 10 bases fitting TRBD1. Unmatched junction bases numbered 4, after V lost 5 bases and J lost 0 bases. The CDR3 totals 17 residues. Germline loops: CDR1 SEHNR, CDR2 FQNEAQ (reference sequence). The CDR3 sequence: CASSPRTGGSGANVLTF. As DNA, the CDR3 is TGTGCCAGCAGCCCCAGGACAGGGGGCTCTGGGGCCAACGTCCTGACTTTC.

On this clonotype: A much larger clone lies one base from this, so it may be a read error. Lacking the conserved final phenylalanine or tryptophan, this CDR3 likely reflects a read error. This chain uses TRBV10-3 with TRBJ2-7; tentative D call: TRBD2 (5 bases). From germline, CDR1 is ENHRY and CDR2 SYGVKD. The CDR3 extends over 15 amino acids. V gave up 2 bases and J gave up 2 bases, with 13 bases separating them. CDR3 sequence: CAISEDAGLTYEQYS. In DNA, the CDR3 is TGTGCCATCAGTGAGGACGCGGGCCTAACCTACGAGCAGTACTCC.

This clonotype appeared a few times. V usage is TRBV10-3 and J usage is TRBJ1-4, with unresolved D. Per the germline V gene, CDR1 is ENHRY and CDR2 is SYGVKD. The V end was cut by 7 bases, the J end by 4 bases, with 22 bases between. This CDR3 has 17 amino acids. The CDR3 bases are TGTGCCATCAATAGGGAACGGAAGAAAGGACTTAATGAAAAACTGTTTTTT. This gives the protein CAINRERKKGLNEKLFF.

Regarding this clonotype: This may be a read error: a much more frequent sequence differs by one nucleotide. This rearrangement joins TRBV5-1 to TRBJ2-2; 7 bases align to TRBD2. CDR3 length: 14 residues. The germline gives CDR1 SGHRS, CDR2 YFSETQ. The CDR3 sequence: CASQSGKDTGVLFF. CDR3 bases: TGCGCCAGCCAGAGCGGGAAGGACACCGGGGTGCTGTTTTTT.